The rows below give T cell receptor beta chains drawn from one sample of a study of blood T cell repertoires in COVID-19. Clones were read by immunoSEQ multiplex PCR, and TCRdb kept only the in-frame ones, dropping some. In the table there are over 100,000 clones, 80% of which are singletons. The sequenced material came from peripheral blood. Receptors originate from a man aged 55 to 69 with active or convalescent COVID-19. Each CDR3 is given with its conserved first and last residue. A D gene is named only where the DNA matches it firmly. Some rows mark clone size as missing; the rest say once, few, many or name a class of expanded clone.

V gene	J gene	clone size	CDR3 length	D gene	CDR3 protein	CDR3 DNA
TRBV30	TRBJ1-2	once	13	-	CAWSATGLHGYTF	TGTGCCTGGAGCGCGACAGGACTCCATGGCTACACCTTC
TRBV3-1/TRBV3-2	TRBJ2-3	-	17	-	CASSLRGTGGSQDTQYF	TGTGCCAGCAGCCTCCGCGGGACTGGAGGGTCACAAGATACGCAGTATTTT
TRBV19	TRBJ2-7	few	14	TRBD1	CASSIDATGYEQYF	TGTGCCAGTAGTATAGACGCGACAGGGTACGAGCAGTACTTC
TRBV7-9	TRBJ2-2	-	17	TRBD2	CASSLLGLAGYTGELFF	TGTGCCAGCAGCTTACTCGGACTAGCGGGGTACACCGGGGAGCTGTTTTTT
TRBV6-5	TRBJ1-1	once	13	-	CASSGGLSAKAFF	TGTGCCAGCTCGGGGGGGCTAAGCGCCAAAGCTTTCTTT
TRBV2	TRBJ2-7	-	12	-	CASWDTTYEQYF	TGTGCCAGCTGGGACACCACCTACGAGCAGTACTTC
TRBV13	TRBJ2-1	-	15	-	CASSVNQRSYNEQFF	TGTGCCAGCAGCGTAAATCAGCGGAGCTACAATGAGCAGTTCTTC
TRBV6-1	TRBJ2-4	-	16	-	CASSDFTQEPKNIQYF	TGTGCCAGCAGTGACTTTACTCAGGAACCCAAAAACATTCAGTACTTC
TRBV28	TRBJ1-2	-	15	-	CAISPWGGLNYGYTF	TGTGCCATCTCACCCTGGGGAGGGCTTAACTATGGCTACACCTTC
TRBV14	TRBJ2-3	-	14	-	CASSRPSPRDTQYF	TGTGCCAGCAGCCGACCGTCGCCGAGGGATACGCAGTATTTT
TRBV18	TRBJ2-7	-	16	TRBD2	CASSPPTGLAGVEQYF	TGTGCCAGCTCACCGCCGACGGGACTAGCGGGAGTCGAGCAGTACTTC
TRBV5-4	TRBJ2-7	-	14	-	CASSPLGNSYEQYF	TGTGCCAGCAGCCCCCTCGGGAACTCCTACGAGCAGTACTTC
TRBV2	TRBJ2-7	-	14	TRBD2	CASSLLAGGGEQYF	TGTGCCAGCAGTTTACTAGCGGGAGGGGGAGAGCAGTACTTC
TRBV9	TRBJ2-7	-	17	TRBD1	CASSDQSGTGGSYEQYF	TGTGCCAGCAGCGACCAGTCCGGGACAGGGGGCTCCTACGAGCAGTACTTC
TRBV27	TRBJ2-2	-	12	TRBD1	CASSRGPGELFF	TGTGCCAGCAGTAGGGGGCCCGGGGAGCTGTTTTTT
TRBV27	TRBJ1-1	few	16	-	CASSFRMATGTTEAFF	TGTGCCAGCAGTTTTCGGATGGCGACAGGTACCACTGAAGCTTTCTTT
TRBV30	TRBJ2-7	few	15	TRBD2	CASNRWGLAGLEQYF	TGTGCCTCCAATAGATGGGGACTAGCGGGACTCGAGCAGTACTTC
TRBV29-1	TRBJ2-1	-	17	TRBD2	CSVAAPSGRAPYNEQFF	TGCAGCGTTGCCGCCCCTAGCGGGAGGGCCCCCTACAATGAGCAGTTCTTC
TRBV6-5	TRBJ2-2	-	15	TRBD2	CATRRLAGAPGELFF	TGTGCCACCAGGCGGCTAGCGGGAGCCCCCGGGGAGCTGTTTTTT
TRBV18	TRBJ1-1	once	16	TRBD1	CASSRRQGRVNTEAFF	TGTGCCAGCTCCCGGCGACAGGGTCGCGTGAACACTGAAGCTTTCTTT
TRBV19	TRBJ2-1	-	15	-	CASSPAEASYNEQFF	TGTGCCAGTAGTCCCGCGGAGGCCTCCTACAATGAGCAGTTCTTC
TRBV25-1	TRBJ2-1	-	12	-	CASSEYQSEQFF	TGTGCCAGCAGTGAATATCAATCTGAGCAGTTCTTC
TRBV21-1	TRBJ1-6	once	13	-	CASSGTGGSPLHF	TGTGCCAGCAGCGGGACAGGGGGGTCACCCCTCCACTTT
TRBV27	TRBJ2-7	few	12	-	CASSSGLGEQYF	TGTGCCAGCAGTTCGGGATTGGGGGAGCAGTACTTC
TRBV9	TRBJ2-2	-	15	TRBD2	CASSLSGSFVGELFF	TGTGCCAGCAGCCTTAGCGGGAGTTTCGTCGGGGAGCTGTTTTTT
TRBV19	TRBJ2-1	-	14	TRBD2	CASKLAGFLSEQFF	TGTGCCAGTAAACTAGCGGGATTCTTGAGTGAGCAGTTCTTC
TRBV24-1	TRBJ2-2	-	17	TRBD1	CATSDWGRTGNTGELFF	TGTGCCACCAGTGATTGGGGCAGGACAGGTAACACCGGGGAGCTGTTTTTT
TRBV2	TRBJ2-7	-	18	TRBD2	CASSEASPRSGRVYEQYF	TGTGCCAGCAGTGAAGCCTCCCCTCGTAGCGGGAGGGTATACGAGCAGTACTTC